The 2 T cell receptor beta chains below were found in one sample sequenced in a study of control samples from healthy donors and cancer patients. Data came from immunoSEQ multiplex PCR; TCRdb stores just in-frame clones and leaves some out. The top ten clones hold about 4% of a sample with about 94,000 clones, around nine tenths of them seen once. The sequencing sample was made of blood. These receptors were obtained from a young woman in good health.

The V gene is TRBV10-3, the J gene TRBJ1-4; D not certain. Germline V gene sequence: CDR1 ENHRY, CDR2 SYGVKD. The CDR3 is made up of 11 amino acids. V was clipped by 11 bases and J by 8 bases, with 12 bases between them. The CDR3 loop reads CALDSEEKLFF. CDR3 DNA sequence: TGTGCCTTGGATTCAGAGGAAAAACTGTTTTTT.

V is TRBV3-1 (or the pseudogene TRBV3-2) and J is TRBJ2-3; 9 bases fit TRBD2. Germline V CDR1 and CDR2: LGHDT, YNNKEL (reference sequence). The CDR3 has 16 residues. V was pared by 4 bases and J by 3 bases, with 8 bases of the junction left unmatched. In nucleotides, the CDR3 is TGTGCCAGCAGCCCCTCGCGGGGGGGCGAAACAGATACGCAGTATTTT. It is translated as CASSPSRGGETDTQYF.